This is a list of T cell receptor beta chains from one sample in a study of cytomegalovirus exposure and HLA in healthy donors. Some clones are missing from TCRdb's copy, which holds only in-frame ones; the method was immunoSEQ multiplex PCR. Counted here are 90,000 to 150,000 clones, about 86% occurring once; the ten biggest clones make up less than 2.5%. The sample was PBMCs. Receptors originate from a woman aged 40 to 50 in good health and CMV-seronegative. CDR3s include the opening cysteine and the closing phenylalanine or tryptophan. D genes are given only for firm matches. Clone size is not always given. Where it is, it says once, few, many or a class for expanded clones.

clone_size: once; v_call: TRBV29-1; j_call: TRBJ1-5; cdr3_length: 13; d_call: .; cdr3_aa: CSVGGSHNQPQHF; cdr3_nt: TGCAGCGTCGGAGGAAGTCACAATCAGCCCCAGCATTTT
clone_size: .; v_call: TRBV7-7; j_call: TRBJ1-3; cdr3_length: 14; d_call: .; cdr3_aa: CASGTSPRGNTIYF; cdr3_nt: TGTGCTAGCGGGACATCACCGAGGGGAAACACCATATATTTT
clone_size: .; v_call: TRBV11-2; j_call: TRBJ2-3; cdr3_length: 17; d_call: TRBD2; cdr3_aa: CASNFPVAGALEDTQYF; cdr3_nt: TGTGCCAGCAACTTCCCAGTAGCGGGGGCCCTCGAAGATACGCAGTATTTT
clone_size: once; v_call: TRBV7-2; j_call: TRBJ2-1; cdr3_length: 14; d_call: .; cdr3_aa: CASSPFAGYNEQFF; cdr3_nt: TGTGCCAGCAGCCCCTTTGCGGGGTACAATGAGCAGTTCTTC
clone_size: .; v_call: TRBV30; j_call: TRBJ1-2; cdr3_length: 15; d_call: TRBD1; cdr3_aa: CAWTDGTGYGYGYTF; cdr3_nt: TGTGCCTGGACTGACGGGACAGGGTATGGCTATGGCTACACCTTC
clone_size: .; v_call: TRBV7-9; j_call: TRBJ1-4; cdr3_length: 16; d_call: TRBD1; cdr3_aa: CASSSGQGASNEKLFF; cdr3_nt: TGTGCCAGCAGCTCAGGACAGGGGGCTTCTAATGAAAAACTGTTTTTT
clone_size: .; v_call: TRBV11-1; j_call: TRBJ2-2; cdr3_length: 12; d_call: .; cdr3_aa: CASSLSTGELFF; cdr3_nt: TGTGCCAGCAGCTTATCTACCGGGGAGCTGTTTTTT
clone_size: once; v_call: TRBV11-2; j_call: TRBJ1-1; cdr3_length: 15; d_call: TRBD1; cdr3_aa: CASSPTGGRNTEAFF; cdr3_nt: TGTGCCAGCAGCCCAACAGGGGGGAGGAACACTGAAGCTTTCTTT
clone_size: .; v_call: TRBV5-1; j_call: TRBJ2-6; cdr3_length: 18; d_call: TRBD1; cdr3_aa: CASSLAPTGASGANVLTF; cdr3_nt: TGCGCCAGCAGCTTGGCTCCGACAGGGGCCTCTGGGGCCAACGTCCTGACTTTC
clone_size: few; v_call: TRBV11-2; j_call: TRBJ2-7; cdr3_length: 14; d_call: .; cdr3_aa: CASSLGPVRYEQYF; cdr3_nt: TGTGCCAGCAGCTTAGGTCCGGTCCGCTACGAGCAGTACTTC
clone_size: .; v_call: TRBV25-1; j_call: TRBJ2-7; cdr3_length: 13; d_call: .; cdr3_aa: CASSDTRTYEQYF; cdr3_nt: TGTGCCAGCAGTGATACCAGGACCTACGAGCAGTACTTC
clone_size: .; v_call: TRBV7-9; j_call: TRBJ1-1; cdr3_length: 14; d_call: .; cdr3_aa: CSSSFQVQNTEAFF; cdr3_nt: TGTTCCAGCAGCTTTCAGGTTCAGAACACTGAAGCTTTCTTT
clone_size: .; v_call: TRBV4-2; j_call: TRBJ2-5; cdr3_length: 16; d_call: TRBD2; cdr3_aa: CASSQSGGTLQETQYF; cdr3_nt: TGTGCCAGCAGCCAAAGCGGGGGGACACTCCAAGAGACCCAGTACTTC
clone_size: .; v_call: TRBV21-1; j_call: TRBJ2-7; cdr3_length: 13; d_call: .; cdr3_aa: CASRRDRFREQYF; cdr3_nt: TGTGCCAGCAGGCGGGACAGGTTCAGGGAGCAGTACTTC